This T cell receptor (beta chain) emerged from a study of blood T cell repertoires in COVID-19. V was pared by 0 bases and J by 5 bases, with 1 base of the junction left unmatched. The germline V gene has CDR1 SGHRS and CDR2 YFSETQ. The CDR3 contains 14 residues. In the case of this clone: Within the sample, other DNA sequences also encode this same CDR3.

In the source study's methods: Quantification of nucleated cells was approximated via reference gene primer amplification. Data came from immunoSEQ multiplex PCR; TCRdb stores just in-frame clones and leaves some out. V and J calls and clone size are copied from that table; D and trimming were computed from the DNA. The sample includes under 200,000 clones, around 74% of them seen just once. The chain links TRBV5-1 to TRBJ1-2; TRBD1 agrees at 10 bases. The material sequenced was peripheral blood. The source is a woman of 80 years or more with acute or convalescent COVID-19. CDR3 sequence (DNA): TGCGCCAGCAGCTTGGGGACAGGGGGATATGGCTACACCTTC. It codes for CASSLGTGGYGYTF.